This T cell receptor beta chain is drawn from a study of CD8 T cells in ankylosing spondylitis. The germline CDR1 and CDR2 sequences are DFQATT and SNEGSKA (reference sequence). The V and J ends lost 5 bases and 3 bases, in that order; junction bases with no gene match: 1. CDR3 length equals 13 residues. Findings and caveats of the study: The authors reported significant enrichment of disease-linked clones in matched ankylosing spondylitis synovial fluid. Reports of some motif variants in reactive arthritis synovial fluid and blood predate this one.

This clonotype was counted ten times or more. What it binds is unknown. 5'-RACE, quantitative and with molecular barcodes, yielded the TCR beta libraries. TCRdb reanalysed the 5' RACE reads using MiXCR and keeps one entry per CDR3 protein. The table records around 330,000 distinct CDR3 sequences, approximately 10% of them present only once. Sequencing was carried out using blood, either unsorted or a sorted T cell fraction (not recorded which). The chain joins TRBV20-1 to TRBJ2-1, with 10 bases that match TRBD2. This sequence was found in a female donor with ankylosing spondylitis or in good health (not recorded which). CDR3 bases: TGCAGTGCTCGGACTAGCGGCTACAATGAGCAGTTCTTC. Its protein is CSARTSGYNEQFF.